The 21 T cell receptor beta chains below were found in one sample sequenced in a study of regulatory T cells in long-lasting Graves disease. Time point here: persistent/refractory GD, antithyroid drugs over 5 years with positive TRAb. The TCR library was made from RNA that had been extracted from PBMCs in TRIzol. The TCR beta library used iRepertoire HTBI primers with Arm-PCR amplification of CDR3. TCRdb ran MiXCR on the multiplex PCR reads and lists one entry per CDR3 protein. This table has 700,000 or so distinct CDR3 sequences, 30% appearing once. This material consisted of peripheral blood mononuclear cells (PBMCs), taken when the disease was refractory, from a patient treated with antithyroid drugs. The receptors originated from a female donor with Graves disease.

This clonotype was observed once. The CDR3 sequence: CASRTDPGTEAFF. DNA of the CDR3: TGTGCCAGTAGGACAGATCCCGGAACTGAAGCTTTCTTT. The chain is built from TRBV19 and TRBJ1-1; TRBD1 is a possible D gene (5 bases). Germline V gene data show CDR1 as LNHDA and CDR2 as SQIVND (reference sequence). This CDR3 comprises 13 residues. V lost 6 bases to trimming and J lost 5 bases, with 13 bases between them.

This clonotype was counted between two and nine times. The rearrangement links TRBV4-1 to TRBJ1-2; D gene unclear. Looked up from germline, CDR1 is MGHRA and CDR2 is YSYEKL. CDR3 length: 15 residues. Trimming left V 0 bases short and J 0 bases short, with 8 bases between. DNA for the CDR3: TGCGCCAGCAGCCAAGAAACAGTTACTAACTATGGCTACACCTTC. It is translated as CASSQETVTNYGYTF.

The V call is TRBV6-5, the J call TRBJ1-5; 8 bases fit TRBD1. V was clipped by 2 bases and J by 4 bases; unmatched bases: 10. Germline loops: CDR1 MNHEY, CDR2 SVGAGI. This CDR3 is 17 amino acids long. CDR3 DNA: TGTGCCAGCAGTTACCCGAGACAGGGGAAGGCGAATCAGCCCCAGCATTTT. Its translation: CASSYPRQGKANQPQHF.

With regard to this clonotype: This may arise from a read error, as a much more abundant clone is one base away. As the CDR3 is not closed by the conserved phenylalanine or tryptophan, this likely results from a read error. The V call is TRBV11-2, the J call TRBJ2-5; D is undetermined. The DNA end lines up better with TRBJ2-7; the J call may be wrong. The CDR3 totals 12 residues. In germline, CDR1 is SGHAT, CDR2 FQNNGV. CDR3 in DNA: TGTGCCAGCAGCTCTGGCCGTTACGAGCAGTACCTC. Translation gives CASSSGRYEQYL.

This rearrangement joins TRBV29-1 to TRBJ1-2; D ambiguous. The CDR3 extends over 11 amino acids. V was cut by 0 bases and J by 9 bases, with 8 bases left in between. The germline CDR1 and CDR2 sequences are SQVTM and ANQGSEA. CDR3 region: CSVEDLPSYTF. In DNA, the CDR3 is TGCAGCGTTGAAGATCTCCCGAGCTACACCTTC.

This clonotype was counted only a few times. The chain links TRBV14 to TRBJ2-5; D remains ambiguous. From germline, CDR1 is SGHDN and CDR2 FVKESK. The CDR3 consists of 16 residues. V was pared by 0 bases and J by 5 bases, with 16 bases between. CDR3: CASSQDPRPIWETQYF. In DNA form, the CDR3 reads TGTGCCAGCAGCCAAGATCCTAGACCGATTTGGGAGACCCAGTACTTC.

V gene TRBV7-2 combines with J gene TRBJ1-5; no definite D call. Germline lookup yields CDR1 SGHTA and CDR2 FQGNSA. The CDR3 is 12 amino acids. V was trimmed by 2 bases and J by 6 bases, leaving 5 bases between them. Here the CDR3 DNA reads TGTGCCAGCAGCTTATTTCCTCAGCCCCAGCATTTT. Translated, it gives CASSLFPQPQHF.

The sample holds one count of this clonotype. A much larger clone differs from this one at a single base, so this may be a read error. This sequence joins TRBV30 and TRBJ1-5; perhaps TRBD1 as D (5 bases). Germline assignment: CDR1 GTSNPN and CDR2 SVGIG (reference sequence). Between the trimmed V and J ends, which lost 1 base and 2 bases, there was a span of 6 bases. This CDR3 region has 13 residues. The CDR3 is CAWSEQGNQPQHF. The DNA of the CDR3 is TGTGCCTGGAGTGAACAGGGCAATCAGCCCCAGCATTTT.

A few counts support this clonotype. This chain connects TRBV27 to TRBJ1-5; TRBD1 matches 7 bases. This CDR3 contains 15 residues. V was pared by 7 bases and J by 0 bases, with 6 bases of the junction left unmatched. Germline CDR1 MNHEY, CDR2 SMNVEV (reference sequence). The CDR3: CASTRDSYSNQPQHF. CDR3 bases: TGTGCCAGCACCAGGGACAGTTATAGCAATCAGCCCCAGCATTTT.

This clonotype has just a few counts. The V call is TRBV5-1, the J call TRBJ1-5; a weak D match, TRBD1 (5 bases). The CDR3 contains 16 residues. Trimming left V 0 bases short and J 6 bases short, with 16 bases between. Germline V gene sequence: CDR1 SGHRS, CDR2 YFSETQ. CDR3 bases: TGCGCCAGCAGCTTGGGACCGCAGGGATCGTCTCAGCCCCAGCATTTT. This encodes CASSLGPQGSSQPQHF. Together with reference TRBV5-1 and TRBJ1-5, the CDR3 gives the full variable domain: KAGVTQTPRYLIKTRGQQVTLSCSPISGHRSVSWYQQTPGQGLQFLFEYFSETQRNKGNFPGRFSGRQFSNSRSEMNVSTLELGDSALYLCASSLGPQGSSQPQHFGDGTRLSIL.

This clonotype was counted only a few times. CDR3: CASRRGTSGRIYEQYF. The DNA of the CDR3 is TGTGCCAGCAGGAGGGGGACTAGCGGGAGGATCTACGAGCAGTACTTC. The chain employs TRBV9 and TRBJ2-7, with TRBD2 identical over 15 bases. V shed 5 bases, J shed 3 bases, and the junction held 6 bases outside the gene matches. The V gene's germline CDR1 is SGDLS and CDR2 YYNGEE. The CDR3 totals 16 residues.

About this clonotype itself: A read error is likely here: a far larger clone is one base away. The rearrangement joins TRBV6-1 to TRBJ1-1; D unresolved. Germline lookup yields CDR1 MNHNS and CDR2 SASEGT. Trimming took off 8 bases at V and 8 bases at J, with 15 bases between the two ends. The CDR3 consists of 12 residues. For the CDR3, the DNA is TGTGCCAGCCGGGAGATAATGTACGAAGCTTTCTTT. Protein: CASREIMYEAFF.

This clonotype occurred many times. The gene calls are TRBV6-1 and TRBJ2-2; a possible D gene is TRBD2 (6 bases). Germline V lookup: CDR1 MNHNS, CDR2 SASEGT. V was cut by 6 bases and J by 8 bases, with 13 bases left in between. The CDR3 is 13 residues long. The CDR3 DNA sequence: TGTGCCAGCAGGGACTATACACCGGGGGAGCTGTTTTTT. Residues: CASRDYTPGELFF.

J is TRBJ2-5 and V is TRBV28; TRBD1 matches 7 bases. The CDR3 length is 19 residues. Germline V gives CDR1 MDHEN, CDR2 SYDVKM. V lost 6 bases and J lost 5; bases outside the gene matches: 24. The CDR3 region is CASSLPPPRQGGVGETQYF. The CDR3 region has the DNA TGTGCCAGCAGCCTTCCTCCCCCTCGACAGGGTGGGGTTGGGGAGACCCAGTACTTC. The full variable domain, with the rest looked up from reference TRBV28 and TRBJ2-5, is DVKVTQSSRYLVKRTGEKVFLECVQDMDHENMFWYRQDPGLGLRLIYFSYDVKMKEKGDIPEGYSVSREKKERFSLILESASTNQTSMYLCASSLPPPRQGGVGETQYFGPGTRLLVL.

J is TRBJ1-1 and V is TRBV6-2 or TRBV6-3; maybe TRBD1 (6 bases). This CDR3 comprises 14 residues. The V gene's germline CDR1 is MNHEY and CDR2 SVGEGT. V was trimmed by 2 bases and J by 4 bases, leaving 11 bases between them. The CDR3: CASSYAGGVTEAFF. CDR3 DNA: TGTGCCAGCAGTTACGCCGGGGGCGTCACTGAAGCTTTCTTT.

This chain connects TRBV18 to TRBJ1-1; D remains ambiguous. This CDR3 contains 15 residues. Germline assignment: CDR1 KGHSH and CDR2 LQKENI. Trimming removed 2 bases at V and 0 bases at J, with 10 bases between. CDR3 DNA sequence: TGTGCCAGCTCACCATTTCAGGAGGTGAACACTGAAGCTTTCTTT. It codes for CASSPFQEVNTEAFF.

V gene TRBV12-3 or TRBV12-4 combines with J gene TRBJ2-7; D perhaps matches TRBD2 (6 bases). The CDR3 runs to 14 residues. The ends were cut back, 5 bases at V and 0 bases at J, with 11 bases in the middle. In DNA, the CDR3 is TGTGCCAGCAGTCCCGGGACTCACTCCTACGAGCAGTACTTC. Encoded protein: CASSPGTHSYEQYF.

This clonotype has more than one count but fewer than ten. This chain links TRBV6-1 with TRBJ2-7, with a tentative D call TRBD1 (6 bases). Germline V gene lookup returns CDR1 MNHNS and CDR2 SASEGT. The germline V and J ends were trimmed by 6 bases and 2 bases, with 14 bases remaining between them. This CDR3 has 14 amino acids. The CDR3 sequence is CASRRVGDTYEQYF. The DNA for the CDR3 is TGTGCCAGCAGAAGGGTAGGGGACACCTACGAGCAGTACTTC.

This clonotype was detected only a few times. This chain links TRBV7-9 with TRBJ1-2; D uncertain. V shed 3 bases and J shed 7 bases, with 9 bases lying between them. Germline V gene sequence: CDR1 SEHNR, CDR2 FQNEAQ (reference sequence). The CDR3 is 12 amino acids. This CDR3 is CASSFGRPGYTF. As DNA, the CDR3 is TGTGCCAGCAGCTTCGGTCGGCCTGGCTACACCTTC.

Only a few counts were recorded for this clonotype. The rearrangement uses TRBV3-1 and TRBJ1-6; D not resolved. V was pared by 0 bases and J by 10 bases, with 13 bases between. The CDR3 totals 15 residues. CDR1 and CDR2 from the germline V gene are LGHDT and YNNKEL (reference sequence). CDR3 amino acids: CASSQDRFAGSPLHF. For the CDR3, the DNA is TGTGCCAGCAGCCAAGATAGGTTTGCAGGCTCACCCCTCCACTTT.

The rearrangement joins TRBV7-2 to TRBJ1-2; D gene uncertain. V lost 0 bases, J lost 4 bases, and 15 bases lay in between. The CDR3 runs to 16 residues. The germline gives CDR1 SGHTA, CDR2 FQGNSA. In nucleotides, the CDR3 is TGTGCCAGCAGCTTAGCCGGCCCCCCCACAAGCTATGGCTACACCTTC. This codes for CASSLAGPPTSYGYTF.